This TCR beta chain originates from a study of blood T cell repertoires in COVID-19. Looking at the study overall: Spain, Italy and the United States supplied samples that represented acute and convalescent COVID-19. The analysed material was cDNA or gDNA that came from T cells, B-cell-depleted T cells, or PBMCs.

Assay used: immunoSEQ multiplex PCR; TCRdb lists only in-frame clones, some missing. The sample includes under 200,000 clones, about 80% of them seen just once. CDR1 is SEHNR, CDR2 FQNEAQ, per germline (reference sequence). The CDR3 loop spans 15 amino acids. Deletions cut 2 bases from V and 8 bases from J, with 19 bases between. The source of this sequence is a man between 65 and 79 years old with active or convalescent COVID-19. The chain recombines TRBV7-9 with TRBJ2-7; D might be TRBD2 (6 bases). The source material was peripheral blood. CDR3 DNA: TGTGCCAGCAGCTTATTGCGGGACGGTGTAAACCAGCAGTACTTC. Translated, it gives CASSLLRDGVNQQYF.